This T cell receptor (beta chain) derives from a study of T cells after yellow fever vaccination. TCRdb re-analysed the 5' RACE reads in MiXCR, keeping a single row per CDR3 protein. The sample records 30,000 or so distinct CDR3 sequences, roughly 6% being singletons. The CDR3 consists of 16 residues. Germline values: CDR1 MNHEY, CDR2 SMNVEV (reference sequence). V shed 0 bases, J shed 4 bases, and the junction held 6 bases outside the gene matches. The V and J genes are TRBV27 and TRBJ2-3; the match to TRBD2 covers 8 bases. This clonotype was sampled from a man aged 25-40 years who received the YFV17D yellow fever vaccine. Sequenced here: PBMCs, either bulk or a sorted T-cell subset (CD4+, CD8+, memory, or dextramer-sorted; not recorded which), sampled on the day of the yellow fever booster vaccination. The CDR3 region is CASSLSSGGPADTQYF. CDR3 bases: TGTGCCAGCAGTTTATCGTCGGGAGGGCCAGCAGATACGCAGTATTTT.